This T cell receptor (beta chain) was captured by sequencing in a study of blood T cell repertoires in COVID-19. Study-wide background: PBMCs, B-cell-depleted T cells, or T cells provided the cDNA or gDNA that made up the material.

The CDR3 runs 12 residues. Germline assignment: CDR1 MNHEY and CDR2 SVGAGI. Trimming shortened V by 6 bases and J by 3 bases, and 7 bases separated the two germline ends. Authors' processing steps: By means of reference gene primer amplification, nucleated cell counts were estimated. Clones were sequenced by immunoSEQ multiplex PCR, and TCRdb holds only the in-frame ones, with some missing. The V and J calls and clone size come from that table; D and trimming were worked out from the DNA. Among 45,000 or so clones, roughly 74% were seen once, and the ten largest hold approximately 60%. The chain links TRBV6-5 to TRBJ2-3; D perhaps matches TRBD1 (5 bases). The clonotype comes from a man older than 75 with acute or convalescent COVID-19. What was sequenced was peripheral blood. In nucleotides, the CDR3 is TGTGCCAGCAGGTCAGGGACAGATACGCAGTATTTT. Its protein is CASRSGTDTQYF.